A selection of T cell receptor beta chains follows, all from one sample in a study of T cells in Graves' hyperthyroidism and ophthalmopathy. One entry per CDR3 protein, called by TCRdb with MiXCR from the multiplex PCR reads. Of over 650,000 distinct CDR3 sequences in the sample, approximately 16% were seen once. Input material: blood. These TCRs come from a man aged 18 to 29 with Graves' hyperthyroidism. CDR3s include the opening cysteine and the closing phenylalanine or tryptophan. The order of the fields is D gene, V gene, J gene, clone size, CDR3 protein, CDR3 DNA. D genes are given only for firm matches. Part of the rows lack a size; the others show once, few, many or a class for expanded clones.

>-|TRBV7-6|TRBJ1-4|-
CASSPRGREVPNEKLFF
TGTGCCAGCAGCCCTCGGGGCAGGGAAGTTCCTAATGAAAAACTGTTTTTT
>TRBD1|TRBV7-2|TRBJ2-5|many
CASSGRDRSYQETQYF
TGTGCCAGCAGCGGCCGGGACAGGTCGTACCAAGAGACCCAGTACTTC
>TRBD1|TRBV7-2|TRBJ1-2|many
CASSLGVAGGGGYTF
TGTGCCAGCAGCTTGGGGGTGGCAGGGGGTGGAGGCTACACCTTC
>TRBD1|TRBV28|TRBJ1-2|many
CASSLLTGGRYGYTF
TGTGCCAGCAGTCTCCTGACAGGGGGCCGGTATGGCTACACCTTC
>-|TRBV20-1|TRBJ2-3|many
CSARGSGFSTDTQYF
TGCAGTGCTAGGGGTAGCGGATTTAGCACAGATACGCAGTATTTT
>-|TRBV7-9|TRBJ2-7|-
CASSLPQSYEQYF
TGTGCCAGCAGCTTACCTCAATCCTACGAGCAGTACTTC
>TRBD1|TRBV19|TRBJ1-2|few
CASIPETGGAYGYTF
TGTGCCAGTATCCCGGAAACAGGGGGCGCTTATGGCTACACCTTC
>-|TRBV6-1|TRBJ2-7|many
CASRELTRLRDRSYEQYF
TGTGCCAGCAGGGAATTGACCCGTCTCCGGGACCGCTCCTACGAGCAGTACTTC
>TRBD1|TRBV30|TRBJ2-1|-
CAWIVRDRAYNEQFF
TGTGCCTGGATCGTCCGGGACAGAGCCTACAATGAGCAGTTCTTC
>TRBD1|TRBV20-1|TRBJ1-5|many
CSAREKTGPSRPQHF
TGCAGTGCTAGAGAAAAGACAGGGCCGTCCAGGCCCCAGCATTTT
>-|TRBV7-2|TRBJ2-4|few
CASSLGLANIQYF
TGTGCCAGCAGCTTGGGGCTAGCGAACATTCAGTACTTC
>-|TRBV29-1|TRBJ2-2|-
CSVDSGGTGELFF
TGCAGCGTTGATTCAGGCGGGACCGGGGAGCTGTTTTTT
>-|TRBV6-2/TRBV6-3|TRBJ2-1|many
CASSYSIGSRNNEQFF
TGTGCCAGCAGTTACTCGATAGGGAGTAGAAACAATGAGCAGTTCTTC
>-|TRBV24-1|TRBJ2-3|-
CATSPGATHTDTQYF
TGTGCCACCTCCCCCGGGGCTACTCACACAGATACGCAGTATTTT
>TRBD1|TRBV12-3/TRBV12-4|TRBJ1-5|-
CASSLARGLRSQHF
TGTGCCAGCAGTTTGGCCAGGGGGCTGCGTAGCCAGCATTTT
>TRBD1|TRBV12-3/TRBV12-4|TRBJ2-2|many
CASTTIRTNTGQGYTGELFF
TGTGCCAGCACTACAATCCGAACAAATACGGGACAGGGATACACCGGGGAGCTGTTTTTT
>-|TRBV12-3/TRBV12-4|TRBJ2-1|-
CASRFSNEQFF
TGTGCCAGCAGGTTCTCCAATGAGCAGTTCTTC
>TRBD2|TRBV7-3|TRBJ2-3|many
CASSLSGTSGRDSDTQYF
TGTGCCAGCAGCTTAAGCGGGACTAGCGGGAGGGATAGCGATACGCAGTATTTT
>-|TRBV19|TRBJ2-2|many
CASSIEGGELFF
TGTGCCAGTAGTATAGAAGGCGGGGAGCTGTTTTTT
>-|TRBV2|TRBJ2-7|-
CASSPRRNYYEQYF
TGTGCCAGCAGCCCCAGACGGAACTACTACGAGCAGTACTTC
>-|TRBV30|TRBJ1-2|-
CAWGDFFGGYGYTF
TGTGCCTGGGGGGACTTTTTTGGGGGCTATGGCTACACCTTC
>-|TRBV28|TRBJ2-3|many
CASSLGDTQYF
TGTGCCAGCAGCTTAGGAGATACGCAGTATTTT
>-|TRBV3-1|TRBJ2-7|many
CASSQGDPAVMDEQYF
TGTGCCAGCAGCCAAGGGGACCCAGCGGTTATGGACGAGCAGTACTTC
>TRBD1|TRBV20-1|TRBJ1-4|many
CSAGKGQNNEKLFF
TGCAGTGCCGGAAAGGGACAGAATAATGAAAAACTGTTTTTT
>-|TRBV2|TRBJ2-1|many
CASRPLANFNNEQFF
TGTGCCAGCAGACCCCTAGCGAATTTTAACAATGAGCAGTTCTTC
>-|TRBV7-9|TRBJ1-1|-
CASSLHVLGDTEAFF
TGTGCCAGCAGCCTACACGTGTTGGGGGACACTGAAGCTTTCTTT
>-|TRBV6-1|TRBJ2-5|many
CASSEARRNGLQETQYF
TGTGCCAGCAGTGAAGCGCGTCGGAACGGGCTGCAAGAGACCCAGTACTTC
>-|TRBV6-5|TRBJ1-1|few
CASSYTDMNTEAFF
TGTGCCAGCAGTTACACAGATATGAACACTGAAGCTTTCTTT
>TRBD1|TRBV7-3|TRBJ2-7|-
CASSLGSGRGSEEQYF
TGTGCCAGCAGCTTGGGTTCCGGCAGGGGGTCTGAAGAGCAGTACTTC
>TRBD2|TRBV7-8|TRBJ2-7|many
CASSLAPGGGEQYF
TGTGCCAGCAGCTTAGCCCCGGGGGGAGGCGAGCAGTACTTC
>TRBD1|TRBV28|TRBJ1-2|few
CASTQPGQVESPVGYTF
TGTGCCAGCACCCAACCGGGACAGGTGGAATCTCCAGTTGGCTACACCTTC
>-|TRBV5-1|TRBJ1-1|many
CASSLYRAMNTEAFF
TGCGCCAGCAGCCTGTACAGGGCTATGAACACTGAAGCTTTCTTT
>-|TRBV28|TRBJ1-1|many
CASRPAGWDNLF
TGTGCCAGCAGGCCGGCGGGGTGGGACAACCTCTTT
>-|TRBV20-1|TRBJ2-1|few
CSARFPSYNEQFF
TGCAGTGCTAGATTCCCCTCCTACAATGAGCAGTTCTTC
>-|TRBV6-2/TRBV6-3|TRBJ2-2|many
CASSRTHTGELFF
TGTGCCAGCAGTCGTACGCACACCGGGGAGCTGTTTTTT
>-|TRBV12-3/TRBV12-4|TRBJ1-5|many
CASSPVQGLQPQHF
TGTGCCAGCAGTCCCGTGCAGGGCCTTCAGCCCCAGCATTTT